This T cell receptor (beta chain) was sequenced for a study of shared T cell receptors in the human thymus. Method: immunoSEQ multiplex PCR; TCRdb's copy keeps in-frame clones and lacks some. Here the sample spans fewer than 700,000 clones, around 87% being singletons. After removal of 0 bases from V and 4 bases from J, the junction contained 11 bases not matched to a gene. The CDR3 extends over 18 amino acids. This sample was shared with a second study, whose subject was human thymus T cells. That source reports: The authors found apparently biased V and J gene usage in thymic and blood repertoires. Related research has reported that thymic repertoires overlap highly among unrelated individuals.

The sequence was obtained from a boy under three years old with a congenital heart defect. The chain couples TRBV23-1 to TRBJ2-2; TRBD2 agrees at 7 bases. TRBV23-1 is classed as an ORF, of uncertain function. Specimen: thymocytes. CDR3: CASSQSVSGRGATGELFF. CDR3 sequence (DNA): TGCGCCAGCAGTCAATCCGTTTCAGGGAGGGGCGCCACCGGGGAGCTGTTTTTT.